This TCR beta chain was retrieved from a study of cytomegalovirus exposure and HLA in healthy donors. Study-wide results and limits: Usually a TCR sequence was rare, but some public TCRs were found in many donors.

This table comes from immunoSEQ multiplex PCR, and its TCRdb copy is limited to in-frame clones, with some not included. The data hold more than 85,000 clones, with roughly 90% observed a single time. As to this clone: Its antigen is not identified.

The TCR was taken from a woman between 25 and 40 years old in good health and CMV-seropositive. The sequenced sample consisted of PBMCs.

CDR3: CASSDEGINEQFF. CDR3 nucleotides: TGTGCCAGCAGTGACGAGGGTATCAATGAGCAGTTCTTC. The chain couples TRBV6-4 to TRBJ2-1, with D possibly TRBD2 on 5 matching bases. CDR1 and CDR2 from the germline V gene are MRHNA and SNTAGT. The CDR3 is 13 amino acids. Trimming removed 2 bases from V and 6 bases from J, with 8 bases in between.